This T cell receptor beta chain derives from a study of blood T cell repertoires in COVID-19. Study background: The origin of the acute and convalescent COVID-19 samples was the United States, Italy and Spain.

Here immunoSEQ multiplex PCR was the method, and the copy in TCRdb shows in-frame clones only, minus some. The table shows hundreds of thousands of clones, with roughly 90% occurring only once. This CDR3 region has 11 residues. V lost 8 bases, J lost 8 bases, and 12 bases lay in between. CDR1 is MNHEY and CDR2 is SVGAGI in the germline V gene. This sequence joins TRBV6-5 and TRBJ1-2; D is possibly TRBD1 (5 bases). Sequenced input: peripheral blood. This TCR was recovered from a woman in her twenties or thirties with active or convalescent COVID-19. The CDR3 nucleotides are TGTGCCAGCTGGGGCGAGCAGGGCTACACCTTC. Protein: CASWGEQGYTF.